Listed below are T cell receptor beta chains from one sample, sequenced in a study of blood T cell repertoires in COVID-19. The method was immunoSEQ multiplex PCR; TCRdb's version includes in-frame clones alone and lacks a portion of them. The sample carries about 160,000 clones, around 82% recorded once. Material: peripheral blood. All receptors come from a woman between 40 and 55 years old with COVID-19, enrolled during active disease. Each CDR3 is given with its conserved first and last residue. Fields, in order: clone size, D gene, V gene, J gene, CDR3 protein, CDR3 DNA. The D gene is left open where the match is weak. Size is omitted from some rows. Given values are once, few, many or a class for expanded clones.

-	TRBD2	TRBV10-2	TRBJ2-2	CASSLNGGAGELFF	TGCGCCAGCAGTTTGAACGGGGGGGCCGGGGAGCTGTTTTTT
-	-	TRBV18	TRBJ1-1	CASSPARGWGDHTEAFF	TGTGCCAGCTCACCAGCAAGGGGATGGGGGGACCACACTGAAGCTTTCTTT
-	TRBD2	TRBV7-2	TRBJ2-2	CASSLAGGSTGELFF	TGTGCCAGCAGCTTAGCCGGGGGGAGCACCGGGGAGCTGTTTTTT
-	-	TRBV27	TRBJ2-7	CASTGDSQREYF	TGTGCCAGCACGGGGGACAGCCAGCGAGAGTACTTC
-	-	TRBV9	TRBJ2-7	CASSGTASYEQYF	TGTGCCAGCAGCGGAACAGCCTCCTACGAGCAGTACTTC
-	TRBD1	TRBV10-2	TRBJ1-5	CASRLPGQNQPQHF	TGCGCCAGCAGGTTACCGGGACAGAATCAGCCCCAGCATTTT
-	TRBD2	TRBV7-9	TRBJ2-1	CASSTQTSNAGNEQFF	TGTGCCAGCAGCACCCAGACTAGCAATGCAGGGAATGAGCAGTTCTTC
-	-	TRBV12-3/TRBV12-4	TRBJ2-1	CASSSTRDEQFF	TGTGCCAGCAGTAGCACTAGAGACGAGCAGTTCTTC
-	TRBD1	TRBV18	TRBJ1-5	CASSPWQGQGAEQPQHF	TGTGCCAGCTCACCCTGGCAGGGACAGGGGGCGGAACAGCCCCAGCATTTT
-	-	TRBV19	TRBJ2-5	CASSLKGRGETQYF	TGTGCCAGTAGTCTGAAGGGGCGAGGAGAGACCCAGTACTTC
-	-	TRBV3-1/TRBV3-2	TRBJ2-7	CASSPWRGGYEQYF	TGTGCCAGCAGCCCTTGGAGGGGGGGGTACGAGCAGTACTTC
-	-	TRBV28	TRBJ2-1	CASTPRVVPYNEQFF	TGTGCCAGCACCCCCCGAGTGGTGCCCTACAATGAGCAGTTCTTC
-	-	TRBV19	TRBJ1-2	CASSIGPHRDRGYTF	TGTGCCAGTAGTATAGGGCCTCACAGGGATCGCGGCTACACCTTC
-	-	TRBV19	TRBJ1-4	CASSSLRTEKLFF	TGTGCCAGTAGTAGCTTAAGGACAGAAAAACTGTTTTTT
many	-	TRBV11-2	TRBJ2-1	CASSGYTGTFEEQFF	TGTGCCAGCAGCGGTTACACCGGGACATTTGAGGAGCAGTTCTTC
-	-	TRBV5-1	TRBJ1-1	CASSLAVGGGFGEAFF	TGCGCCAGCAGCTTGGCGGTAGGGGGAGGGTTTGGTGAAGCTTTCTTT
-	-	TRBV27	TRBJ2-1	CASSLSRTARIGQFF	TGTGCCAGCAGTTTAAGTAGGACAGCCCGGATTGGGCAGTTCTTC
-	-	TRBV30	TRBJ2-2	CAWNSGLLAGELFF	TGTGCCTGGAATTCGGGACTTCTCGCCGGGGAGCTGTTTTTT
-	-	TRBV2	TRBJ1-6	CASSESSRDNSPLHF	TGTGCCAGCAGTGAGTCGTCCAGGGATAATTCACCCCTCCACTTT
-	TRBD1	TRBV5-1	TRBJ2-1	CASSLGTGGYNEQFF	TGCGCCAGCAGCTTGGGGACAGGGGGTTACAATGAGCAGTTCTTC
-	-	TRBV7-9	TRBJ1-3	CASSAQAKGNTIYF	TGTGCCAGCAGCGCCCAGGCTAAGGGAAACACCATATATTTT
-	-	TRBV29-1	TRBJ2-3	CSVEGTVTDTQYF	TGCAGCGTTGAAGGGACAGTCACAGATACGCAGTATTTT
-	-	TRBV6-5	TRBJ1-1	CASSYEGVEAFF	TGTGCCAGCAGTTACGAGGGAGTTGAAGCTTTCTTT
-	-	TRBV21-1	TRBJ2-7	CASSNPGTGRHSDEQYF	TGTGCCAGCAGCAACCCCGGGACAGGGAGGCACTCAGACGAGCAGTACTTC
-	-	TRBV7-9	TRBJ2-1	CASSITTPAAEQFF	TGTGCCAGCAGCATCACTACCCCCGCCGCTGAGCAGTTCTTC
-	-	TRBV2	TRBJ1-2	CASSESPGPVHGYTF	TGTGCCAGCAGTGAATCACCGGGTCCCGTGCATGGCTACACCTTC
-	-	TRBV2	TRBJ2-5	CASSGGVGQETQYF	TGTGCCAGCAGTGGGGGGGTAGGTCAAGAGACCCAGTACTTC
-	TRBD2	TRBV14	TRBJ2-1	CASSQVLGIAGGPIEQFF	TGTGCCAGCAGCCAAGTGTTGGGGATAGCGGGAGGGCCCATTGAGCAGTTCTTC
-	-	TRBV18	TRBJ1-4	CASSPKNFGKGLISANEKLFF	TGTGCCAGCTCACCAAAAAACTTCGGGAAAGGCTTAATTTCGGCTAATGAAAAACTGTTTTTT
-	-	TRBV19	TRBJ2-5	CASSIDAGETQYF	TGTGCCAGTAGTATCGACGCGGGGGAGACCCAGTACTTC
-	TRBD2	TRBV30	TRBJ2-5	CAWSRGRHETQYF	TGTGCCTGGAGTCGCGGGAGGCATGAGACCCAGTACTTC
-	TRBD1	TRBV6-5	TRBJ2-2	CASRGQGGTGELFF	TGTGCCAGCAGAGGACAGGGGGGGACCGGGGAGCTGTTTTTT
-	-	TRBV2	TRBJ1-5	CASSEGRTDNQPQHF	TGTGCCAGCAGTGAAGGTAGAACAGATAATCAGCCCCAGCATTTT
-	-	TRBV27	TRBJ1-2	CAIGAGSRYGYTF	TGTGCCATCGGAGCTGGGTCCCGCTATGGCTACACCTTC
-	-	TRBV11-2	TRBJ1-5	CASSPVGGSNQPQHF	TGTGCCAGCAGCCCAGTTGGGGGGAGCAATCAGCCCCAGCATTTT
once	-	TRBV29-1	TRBJ2-1	CSVQTGSNEQFF	TGCAGCGTTCAGACAGGATCCAATGAGCAGTTCTTC
-	-	TRBV2	TRBJ1-6	CASAGNYNSPLHF	TGTGCCAGCGCAGGGAACTATAATTCACCCCTCCACTTT
-	TRBD2	TRBV7-8	TRBJ2-7	CASSQTSGRAYEQYF	TGTGCCAGCAGTCAGACTAGCGGGAGGGCCTACGAGCAGTACTTC
-	-	TRBV23-1	TRBJ1-4	CASSQPPFLAANEKLFF	TGCGCCAGCAGTCAACCACCGTTTCTAGCGGCTAATGAAAAACTGTTTTTT
-	TRBD1	TRBV19	TRBJ1-2	CASSAGTGMRGSYGYTF	TGTGCCAGTAGCGCCGGGACAGGAATGAGAGGGAGCTATGGCTACACCTTC